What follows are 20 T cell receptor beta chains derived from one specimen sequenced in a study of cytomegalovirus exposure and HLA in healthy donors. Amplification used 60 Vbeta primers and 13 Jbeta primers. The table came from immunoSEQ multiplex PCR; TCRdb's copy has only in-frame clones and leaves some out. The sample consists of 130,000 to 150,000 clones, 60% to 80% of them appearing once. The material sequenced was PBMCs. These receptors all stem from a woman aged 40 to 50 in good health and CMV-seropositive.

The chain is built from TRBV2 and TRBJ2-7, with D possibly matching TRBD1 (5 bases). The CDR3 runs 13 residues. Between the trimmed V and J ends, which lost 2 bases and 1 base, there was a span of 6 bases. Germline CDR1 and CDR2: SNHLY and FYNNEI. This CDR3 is CASSEQGSYEQYF. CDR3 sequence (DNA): TGTGCCAGCAGTGAACAGGGATCCTACGAGCAGTACTTC.

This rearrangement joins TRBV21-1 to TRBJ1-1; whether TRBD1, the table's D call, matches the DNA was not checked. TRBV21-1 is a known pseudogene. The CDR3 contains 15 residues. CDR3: CASSKRQVEDTEAFF. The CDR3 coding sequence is TGTGCCAGCAGCAAAAGACAGGTTGAGGACACTGAAGCTTTCTTT.

CDR3 DNA: TGTGCCAGCAGCTTGCGGGGTCTCACAGATACGCAGTATTTT. Protein: CASSLRGLTDTQYF. The V and J genes are TRBV13 and TRBJ2-3; a possible D gene is TRBD2 (6 bases). Germline V gene data show CDR1 as PRHDT and CDR2 as FYEKMQ (reference sequence). The length of the CDR3 is 14 residues. V lost 3 bases and J 2 bases, leaving 9 bases between the germline ends.

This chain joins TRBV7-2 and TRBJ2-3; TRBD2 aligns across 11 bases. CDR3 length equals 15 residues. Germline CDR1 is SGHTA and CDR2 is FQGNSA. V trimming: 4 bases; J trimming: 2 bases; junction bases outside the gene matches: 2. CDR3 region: CASSSLAGDTDTQYF. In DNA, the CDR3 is TGTGCCAGCAGCTCACTAGCGGGGGACACAGATACGCAGTATTTT.

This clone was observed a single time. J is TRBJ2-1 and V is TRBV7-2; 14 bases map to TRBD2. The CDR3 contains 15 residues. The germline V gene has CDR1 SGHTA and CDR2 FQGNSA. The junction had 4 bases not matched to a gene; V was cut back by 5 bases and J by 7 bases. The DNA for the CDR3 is TGTGCCAGCAGCATGGGACTAGCGGGGGAGAATGAGCAGTTCTTC. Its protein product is CASSMGLAGENEQFF.

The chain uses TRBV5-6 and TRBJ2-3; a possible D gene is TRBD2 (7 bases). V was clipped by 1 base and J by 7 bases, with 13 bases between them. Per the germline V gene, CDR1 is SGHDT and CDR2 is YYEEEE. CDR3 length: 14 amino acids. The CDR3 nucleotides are TGTGCCAGCAGCTTGACAGGGAGGGATTATACGCAGTATTTT. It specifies CASSLTGRDYTQYF.

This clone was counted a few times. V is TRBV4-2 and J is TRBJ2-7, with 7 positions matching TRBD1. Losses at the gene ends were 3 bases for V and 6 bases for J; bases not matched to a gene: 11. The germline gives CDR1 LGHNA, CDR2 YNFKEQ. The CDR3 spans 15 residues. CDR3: CASSQPGTDVGEQYF. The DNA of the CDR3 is TGTGCCAGCAGCCAGCCCGGGACAGACGTCGGCGAGCAGTACTTC.

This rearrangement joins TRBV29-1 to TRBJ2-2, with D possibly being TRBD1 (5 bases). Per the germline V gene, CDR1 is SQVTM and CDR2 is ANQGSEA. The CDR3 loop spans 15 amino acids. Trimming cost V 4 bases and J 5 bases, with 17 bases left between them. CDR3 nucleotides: TGCAGCGTTGTGCGCCTGGTGGCAGGGACCGGGGAGCTGTTTTTT. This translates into CSVVRLVAGTGELFF.

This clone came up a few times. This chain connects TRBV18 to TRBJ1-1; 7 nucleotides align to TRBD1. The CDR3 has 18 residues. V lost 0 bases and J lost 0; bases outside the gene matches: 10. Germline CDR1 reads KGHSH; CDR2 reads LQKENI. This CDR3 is CASSPPQRGPTMNTEAFF. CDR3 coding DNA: TGTGCCAGCTCACCACCTCAGAGGGGGCCTACTATGAACACTGAAGCTTTCTTT.

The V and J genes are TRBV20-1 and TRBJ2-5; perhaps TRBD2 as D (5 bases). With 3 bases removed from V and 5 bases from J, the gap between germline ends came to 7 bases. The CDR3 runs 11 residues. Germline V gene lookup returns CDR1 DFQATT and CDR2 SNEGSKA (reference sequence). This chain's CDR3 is CSARSGETQYF. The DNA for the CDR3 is TGCAGTGCTAGGAGCGGCGAGACCCAGTACTTC.

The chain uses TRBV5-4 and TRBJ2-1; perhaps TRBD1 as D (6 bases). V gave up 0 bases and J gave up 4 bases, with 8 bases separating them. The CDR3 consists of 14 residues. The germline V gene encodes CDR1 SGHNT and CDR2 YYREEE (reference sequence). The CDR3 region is CASSLAGTYNEQFF. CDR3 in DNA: TGTGCCAGCAGCTTGGCGGGGACATACAATGAGCAGTTCTTC. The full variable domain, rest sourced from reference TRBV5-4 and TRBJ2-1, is ETGVTQSPTHLIKTRGQQVTLRCSSQSGHNTVSWYQQALGQGPQFIFQYYREEENGRGNFPPRFSGLQFPNYSSELNVNALELDDSALYLCASSLAGTYNEQFFGPGTRLTVL.

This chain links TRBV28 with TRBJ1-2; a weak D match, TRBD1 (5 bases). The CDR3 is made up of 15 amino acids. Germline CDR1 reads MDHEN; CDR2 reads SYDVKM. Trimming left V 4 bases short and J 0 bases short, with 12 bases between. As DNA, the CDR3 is TGTGCCAGCAGTTCCTCCGGACAAGCTAACTATGGCTACACCTTC. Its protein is CASSSSGQANYGYTF.

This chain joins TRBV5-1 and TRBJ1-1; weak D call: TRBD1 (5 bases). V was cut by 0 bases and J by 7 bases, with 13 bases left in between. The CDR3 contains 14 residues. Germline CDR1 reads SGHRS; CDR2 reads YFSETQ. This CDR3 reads CASSLVQSGGEAFF. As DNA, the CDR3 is TGCGCCAGCAGCTTGGTTCAGAGCGGGGGTGAAGCTTTCTTT.

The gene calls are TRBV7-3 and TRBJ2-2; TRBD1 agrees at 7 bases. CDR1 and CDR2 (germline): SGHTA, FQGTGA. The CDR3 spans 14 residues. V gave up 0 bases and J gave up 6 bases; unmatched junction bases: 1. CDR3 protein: CASSLTGGPGELFF. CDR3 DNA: TGTGCCAGCAGCTTAACAGGGGGCCCCGGGGAGCTGTTTTTT.

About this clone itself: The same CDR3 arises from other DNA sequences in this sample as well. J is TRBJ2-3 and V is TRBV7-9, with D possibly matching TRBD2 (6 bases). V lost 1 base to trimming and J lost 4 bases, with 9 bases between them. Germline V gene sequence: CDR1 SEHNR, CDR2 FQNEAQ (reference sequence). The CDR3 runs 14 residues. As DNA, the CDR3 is TGTGCCAGCAGCTTAGTTCCTAGCGCAGATACGCAGTATTTT. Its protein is CASSLVPSADTQYF.

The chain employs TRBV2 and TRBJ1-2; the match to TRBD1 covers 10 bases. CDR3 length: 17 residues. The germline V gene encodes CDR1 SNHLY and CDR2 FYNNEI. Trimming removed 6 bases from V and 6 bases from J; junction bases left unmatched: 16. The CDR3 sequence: CASRLGGQGIGVDGYTF. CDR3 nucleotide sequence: TGTGCCAGCAGGCTCGGGGGACAGGGGATCGGGGTAGATGGCTACACCTTC.

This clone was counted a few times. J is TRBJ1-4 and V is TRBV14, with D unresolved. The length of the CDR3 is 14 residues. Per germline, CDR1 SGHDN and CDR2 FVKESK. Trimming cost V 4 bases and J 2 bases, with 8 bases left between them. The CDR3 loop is CASSLTSTNEKLFF. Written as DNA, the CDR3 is TGTGCCAGCAGCCTCACTTCTACTAATGAAAAACTGTTTTTT.

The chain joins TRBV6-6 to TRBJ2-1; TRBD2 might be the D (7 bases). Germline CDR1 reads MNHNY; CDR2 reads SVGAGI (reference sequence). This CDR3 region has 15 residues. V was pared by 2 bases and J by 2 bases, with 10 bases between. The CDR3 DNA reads TGTGCCAGCAGTTACGGGGGGGCAACCTACAATGAGCAGTTCTTC. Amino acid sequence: CASSYGGATYNEQFF.

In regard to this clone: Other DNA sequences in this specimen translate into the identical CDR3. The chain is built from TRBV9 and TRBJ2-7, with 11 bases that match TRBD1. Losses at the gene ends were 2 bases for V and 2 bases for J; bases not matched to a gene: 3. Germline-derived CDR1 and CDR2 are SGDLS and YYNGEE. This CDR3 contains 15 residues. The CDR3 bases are TGTGCCAGCAGCGTGGGACAGGGGGGGACCTACGAGCAGTACTTC. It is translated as CASSVGQGGTYEQYF.

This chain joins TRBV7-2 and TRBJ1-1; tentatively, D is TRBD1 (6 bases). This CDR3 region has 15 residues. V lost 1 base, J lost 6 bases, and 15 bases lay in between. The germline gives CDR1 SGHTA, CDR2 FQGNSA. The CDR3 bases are TGTGCCAGCAGCTTAGTATCAGGGGTGGAAGCTGAAGCTTTCTTT. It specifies CASSLVSGVEAEAFF.